The clone carrying this T cell receptor beta chain was seen once. Germline CDR1 is SGHNT and CDR2 is YYREEE (reference sequence). J lost 5 bases, V lost 4 bases, and 14 bases had no gene match. This CDR3 spans 16 amino acids. The protocol was immunoSEQ multiplex PCR, while the TCRdb copy is restricted to in-frame clones and leaves out a portion. This table holds roughly 45,000 clones, about 90% found once. The source of the sample is a study of T cell changes during pregnancy in multiple sclerosis. The sample consisted of peripheral blood, taken in the second trimester of pregnancy. The chain employs TRBV5-4 and TRBJ2-5, with TRBD1 identical over 7 bases. This TCR was recovered from a female donor in good health, enrolled as a control in a pregnancy study. The CDR3 spells CASSPPGRGSGETQYF. As DNA, the CDR3 is TGTGCCAGCAGCCCCCCCGGCAGGGGGTCGGGGGAGACCCAGTACTTC.